This T cell receptor (beta chain) was sequenced for a study of beta chain features in type 1 diabetes. Study-level findings and limits: Moderately but significantly shorter TCRB CDR3s were found in Type 1 diabetes patients in all four CD4+ subsets. Cells expressing TCR highly could be over-represented by cDNA sequencing.

V trimming: 3 bases; J trimming: 4 bases; junction bases outside the gene matches: 5. CDR3 length: 15 residues. Germline V lookup: CDR1 MGHRA, CDR2 YSYEKL. What was sequenced were expressed TCRB transcripts, since all of the isolated RNA had been reverse transcribed. The method was immunoSEQ multiplex PCR; TCRdb's version includes in-frame clones alone and lacks a portion of them. The repertoire holds approximately 260,000 clones, with around 24% as singletons. The table lists this clone with a few counts. Its antigen remains unidentified. The V and J genes are TRBV4-1 and TRBJ2-7; TRBD2 agrees at 11 bases. The sequence derives from a woman between 25 and 40 years old with type 1 diabetes. The sequenced sample was naive CD4+ T cells from blood. The CDR3 loop reads CASSQPTSGIYEQYF. In nucleotides, the CDR3 is TGCGCCAGCAGCCAGCCGACTAGCGGGATATACGAGCAGTACTTC.